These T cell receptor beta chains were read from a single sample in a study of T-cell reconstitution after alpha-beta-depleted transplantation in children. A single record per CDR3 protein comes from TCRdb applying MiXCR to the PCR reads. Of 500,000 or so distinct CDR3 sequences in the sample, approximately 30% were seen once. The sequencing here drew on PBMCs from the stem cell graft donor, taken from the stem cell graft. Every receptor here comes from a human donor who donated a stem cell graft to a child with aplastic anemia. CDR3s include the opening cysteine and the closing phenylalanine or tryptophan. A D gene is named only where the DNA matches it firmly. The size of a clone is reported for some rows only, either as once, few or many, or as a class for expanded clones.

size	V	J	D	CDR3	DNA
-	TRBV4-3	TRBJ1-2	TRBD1	CASSQDRGQGYGYTF	TGCGCCAGCAGCCAAGACAGGGGGCAGGGCTATGGCTACACCTTC
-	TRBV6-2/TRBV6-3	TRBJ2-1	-	CASSPPGLFYNEQFF	TGTGCCAGCAGCCCACCGGGACTCTTCTACAATGAGCAGTTCTTC
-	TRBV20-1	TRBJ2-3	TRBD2	CSASRTLAGGHPDTQYF	TGCAGTGCTAGCCGGACCCTGGCGGGAGGGCATCCAGATACGCAGTATTTT
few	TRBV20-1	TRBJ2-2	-	CSARDRMPGTGELFF	TGCAGTGCTAGAGATAGGATGCCAGGGACCGGGGAGCTGTTTTTT
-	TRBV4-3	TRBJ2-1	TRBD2	CASSQDILAGTYNEQFF	TGCGCCAGCAGCCAAGATATACTAGCGGGAACCTACAATGAGCAGTTCTTC
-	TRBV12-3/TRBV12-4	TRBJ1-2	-	CASSSRGSYGYTF	TGTGCCAGCAGTTCCCGGGGGTCCTATGGCTACACCTTC
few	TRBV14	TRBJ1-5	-	CASRTLWGGYQPQHF	TGTGCCAGCAGGACTCTCTGGGGGGGTTATCAGCCCCAGCATTTT
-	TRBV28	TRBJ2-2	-	CASRRLNTGELFF	TGTGCCAGCCGGAGGCTGAACACCGGGGAGCTGTTTTTT
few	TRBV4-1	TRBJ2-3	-	CASSQDAHGDEDTQYF	TGCGCCAGCAGCCAAGATGCCCATGGAGACGAGGATACGCAGTATTTT
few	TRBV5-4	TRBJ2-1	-	CASSLGGADSYNEQFF	TGTGCCAGCAGCTTAGGAGGGGCCGACTCCTACAATGAGCAGTTCTTC
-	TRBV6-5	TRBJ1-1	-	CASSLRRQNTEAFF	TGTGCCAGCAGTTTACGGAGACAGAACACTGAAGCTTTCTTT
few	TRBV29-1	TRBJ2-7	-	CSVETTSRGQQYF	TGCAGCGTTGAGACAACCTCGCGGGGTCAGCAGTACTTC
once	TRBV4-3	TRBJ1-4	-	CASSQDWGASEKLFF	TGCGCCAGCAGCCAAGATTGGGGGGCTAGCGAAAAACTGTTTTTT
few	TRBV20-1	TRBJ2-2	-	CSTYAGGDTGELFF	TGCAGCACTTACGCTGGCGGGGACACCGGGGAGCTGTTTTTT
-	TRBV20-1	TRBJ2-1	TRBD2	CSARASSGTYNEQFF	TGCAGTGCTAGAGCCTCTAGCGGAACCTACAATGAGCAGTTCTTC
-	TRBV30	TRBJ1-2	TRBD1	CAWSRTGTYGYTF	TGTGCCTGGAGTAGGACAGGGACCTATGGCTACACCTTC
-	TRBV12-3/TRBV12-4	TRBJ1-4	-	CASSRGFANEKLFF	TGTGCCAGCAGTCGGGGCTTTGCTAATGAAAAACTGTTTTTT
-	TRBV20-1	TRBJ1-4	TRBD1	CSALDRGPEKLFF	TGCAGTGCTCTAGACAGGGGGCCCGAAAAACTGTTTTTT
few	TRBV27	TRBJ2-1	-	CASSLEGVGLNEQFF	TGTGCCAGCAGTCTGGAGGGGGTAGGGCTAAATGAGCAGTTCTTC
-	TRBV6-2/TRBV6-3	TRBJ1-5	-	CASSYGAPQHF	TGTGCCAGCAGTTACGGGGCGCCCCAGCATTTT
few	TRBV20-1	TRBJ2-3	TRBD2	CSAPRREGRTDTQYF	TGCAGTGCTCCCCGCCGGGAGGGCCGTACAGATACGCAGTATTTT
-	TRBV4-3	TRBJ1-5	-	CASSQQWGDQPQHF	TGCGCCAGCAGCCAACAGTGGGGGGATCAGCCCCAGCATTTT
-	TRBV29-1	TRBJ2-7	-	CSVEGIGGGPSYEQYF	TGCAGCGTTGAAGGAATCGGGGGCGGGCCCTCCTACGAGCAGTACTTC
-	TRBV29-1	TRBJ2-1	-	CSVLGSYGNEQFF	TGCAGCGTTCTGGGCTCTTACGGCAATGAGCAGTTCTTC
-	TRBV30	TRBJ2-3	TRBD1	CAWTPPGRGHTDTQYF	TGTGCCTGGACCCCACCCGGCAGGGGGCACACAGATACGCAGTATTTT
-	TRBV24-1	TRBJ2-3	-	CATSETYTQYF	TGTGCCACCAGTGAGACCTATACGCAGTATTTT
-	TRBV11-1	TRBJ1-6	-	CASSPGGKRDIYNSPLHF	TGTGCCAGCAGCCCAGGTGGAAAACGGGACATTTATAATTCACCCCTCCACTTT
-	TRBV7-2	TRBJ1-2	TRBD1	CASRQTGTVFNGYTF	TGTGCCAGCAGACAAACCGGGACAGTTTTTAATGGCTACACCTTC
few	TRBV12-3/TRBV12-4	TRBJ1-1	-	CASTQGYTEAFF	TGTGCCAGCACACAGGGCTACACTGAAGCTTTCTTT
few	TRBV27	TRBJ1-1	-	CASSFSGRGTEAFF	TGTGCCAGCAGTTTTTCCGGCCGGGGGACTGAAGCTTTCTTT
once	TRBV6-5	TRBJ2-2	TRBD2	CASSLGLAGVGESTGELFF	TGTGCCAGCAGTTTGGGACTAGCGGGAGTAGGAGAGTCTACCGGGGAGCTGTTTTTT
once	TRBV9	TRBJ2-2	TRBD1	CASSVGQGALRSTNTGELFF	TGTGCCAGCAGCGTCGGACAGGGGGCTCTCCGTTCGACGAACACCGGGGAGCTGTTTTTT
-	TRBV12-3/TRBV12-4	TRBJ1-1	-	CASSEGQGTEAFF	TGTGCCAGCAGTGAGGGGCAGGGGACTGAAGCTTTCTTT
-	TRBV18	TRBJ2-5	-	CASSPPSNQETQYF	TGTGCCAGCTCCCCCCCAAGCAACCAAGAGACCCAGTACTTC
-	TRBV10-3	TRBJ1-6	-	CAISELESSYNSPLHF	TGTGCCATCAGTGAATTGGAGAGCTCCTATAATTCACCCCTCCACTTT
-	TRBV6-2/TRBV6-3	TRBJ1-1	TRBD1	CASSYSIWSGDRGLNTEAFF	TGTGCCAGCAGTTACTCGATCTGGTCGGGGGACAGGGGTTTGAACACTGAAGCTTTCTTT
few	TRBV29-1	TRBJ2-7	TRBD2	CSVGLAGLNEQYF	TGCAGCGTTGGACTAGCGGGTCTCAACGAGCAGTACTTC
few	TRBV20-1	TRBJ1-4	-	CSARGRGAATNEKLFF	TGCAGTGCTAGAGGGCGGGGGGCGGCTACTAATGAAAAACTGTTTTTT
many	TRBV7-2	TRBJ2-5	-	CASSLGGALETQYF	TGTGCCAGCAGCTTAGGCGGCGCTTTGGAGACCCAGTACTTC
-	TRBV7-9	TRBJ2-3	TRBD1	CASSPMTGTRPTDTQYF	TGTGCCAGCAGCCCGATGACAGGGACCAGACCCACAGATACGCAGTATTTT
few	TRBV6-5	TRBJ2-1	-	CASSYSQGRGEQFF	TGTGCCAGCAGTTACTCTCAGGGGCGAGGTGAGCAGTTCTTC
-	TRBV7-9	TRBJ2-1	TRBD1	CASSGTGDNNEQFF	TGTGCCAGCAGCGGGACAGGGGATAACAATGAGCAGTTCTTC
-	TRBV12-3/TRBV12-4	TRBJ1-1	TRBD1	CASRRTGGRNTEAFF	TGTGCCAGCAGGAGGACAGGGGGTCGGAACACTGAAGCTTTCTTT
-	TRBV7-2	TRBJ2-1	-	CASRLGGPHSYNEQFF	TGTGCCAGCAGACTGGGGGGACCCCACTCCTACAATGAGCAGTTCTTC
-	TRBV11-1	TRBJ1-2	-	CASSFTPGRAGVRSGYTF	TGTGCCAGCAGCTTTACCCCGGGCAGGGCGGGCGTAAGGAGTGGCTACACCTTC